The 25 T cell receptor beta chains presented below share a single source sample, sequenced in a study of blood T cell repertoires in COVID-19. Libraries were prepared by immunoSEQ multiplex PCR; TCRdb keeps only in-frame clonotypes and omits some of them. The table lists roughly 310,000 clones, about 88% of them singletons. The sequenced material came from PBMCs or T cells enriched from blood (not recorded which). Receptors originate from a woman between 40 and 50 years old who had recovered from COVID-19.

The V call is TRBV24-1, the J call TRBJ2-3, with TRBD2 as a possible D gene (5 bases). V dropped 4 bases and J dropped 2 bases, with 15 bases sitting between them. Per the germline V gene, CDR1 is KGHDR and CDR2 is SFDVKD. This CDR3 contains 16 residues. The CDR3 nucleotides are TGTGCCACCAGTGAGAGCCCCGGCCGGGACACAGATACGCAGTATTTT. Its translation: CATSESPGRDTDTQYF.

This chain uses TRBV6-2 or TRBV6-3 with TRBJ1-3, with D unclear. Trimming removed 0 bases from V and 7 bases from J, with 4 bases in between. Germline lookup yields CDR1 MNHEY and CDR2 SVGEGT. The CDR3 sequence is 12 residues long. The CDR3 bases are TGTGCCAGCAGTTACTCCCAGAACACCATATATTTT. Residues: CASSYSQNTIYF.

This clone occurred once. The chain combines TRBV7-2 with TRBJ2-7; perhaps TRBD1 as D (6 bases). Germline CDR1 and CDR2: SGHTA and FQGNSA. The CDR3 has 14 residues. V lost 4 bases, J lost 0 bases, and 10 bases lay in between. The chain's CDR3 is CASSSGHHSYEQYF. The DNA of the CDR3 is TGTGCCAGCAGCTCGGGACATCACTCCTACGAGCAGTACTTC.

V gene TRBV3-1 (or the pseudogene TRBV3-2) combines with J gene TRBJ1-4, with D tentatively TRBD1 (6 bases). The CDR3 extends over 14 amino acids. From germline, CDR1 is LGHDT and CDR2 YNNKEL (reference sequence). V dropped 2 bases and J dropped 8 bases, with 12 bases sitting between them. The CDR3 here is CASSQREQGEKLFF. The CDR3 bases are TGTGCCAGCAGCCAAAGGGAACAGGGCGAAAAACTGTTTTTT.

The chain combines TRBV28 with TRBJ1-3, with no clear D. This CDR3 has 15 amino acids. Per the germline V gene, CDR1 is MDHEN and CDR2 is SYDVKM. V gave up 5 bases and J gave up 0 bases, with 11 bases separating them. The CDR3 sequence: CASSPPAGSGNTIYF. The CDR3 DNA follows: TGTGCCAGCAGTCCCCCTGCAGGCTCTGGAAACACCATATATTTT.

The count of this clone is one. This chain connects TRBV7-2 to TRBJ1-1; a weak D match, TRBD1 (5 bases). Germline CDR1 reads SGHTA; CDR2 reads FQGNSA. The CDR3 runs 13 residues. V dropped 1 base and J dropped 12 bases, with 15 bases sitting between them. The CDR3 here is CASSLDSGALTFF. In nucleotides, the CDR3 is TGTGCCAGCAGCTTAGATTCTGGGGCGTTGACTTTCTTT.

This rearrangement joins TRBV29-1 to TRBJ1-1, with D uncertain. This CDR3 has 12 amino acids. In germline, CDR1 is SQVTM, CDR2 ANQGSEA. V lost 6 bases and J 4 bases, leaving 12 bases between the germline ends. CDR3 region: CSVARFSTEAFF. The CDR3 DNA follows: TGCAGCGTGGCCAGGTTCAGCACTGAAGCTTTCTTT.

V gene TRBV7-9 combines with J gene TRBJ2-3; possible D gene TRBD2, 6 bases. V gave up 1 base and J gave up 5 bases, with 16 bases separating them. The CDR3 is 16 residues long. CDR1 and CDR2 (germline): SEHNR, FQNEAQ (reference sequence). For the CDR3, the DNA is TGTGCCAGCAGCTTAGTTCGGACTACCGAGGGAGATACGCAGTATTTT. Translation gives CASSLVRTTEGDTQYF.

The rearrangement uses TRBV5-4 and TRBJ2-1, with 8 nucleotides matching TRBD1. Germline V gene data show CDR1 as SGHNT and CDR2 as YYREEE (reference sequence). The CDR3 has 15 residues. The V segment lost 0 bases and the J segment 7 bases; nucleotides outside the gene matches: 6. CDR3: CASSLAQGADNEQFF. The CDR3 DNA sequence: TGTGCCAGCAGCTTGGCGCAGGGGGCGGATAATGAGCAGTTCTTC.

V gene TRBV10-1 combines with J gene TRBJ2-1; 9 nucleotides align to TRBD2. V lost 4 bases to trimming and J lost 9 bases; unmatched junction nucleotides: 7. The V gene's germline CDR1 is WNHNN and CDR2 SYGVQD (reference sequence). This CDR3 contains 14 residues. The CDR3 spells CASSVREGGSEQFF. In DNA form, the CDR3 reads TGCGCCAGCAGTGTGCGGGAGGGAGGAAGTGAGCAGTTCTTC.

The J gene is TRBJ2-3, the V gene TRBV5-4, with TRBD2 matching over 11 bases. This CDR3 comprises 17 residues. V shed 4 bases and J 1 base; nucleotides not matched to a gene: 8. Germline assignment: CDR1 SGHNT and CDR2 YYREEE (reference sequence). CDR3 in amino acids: CASSPLAGGFGTDTQYF. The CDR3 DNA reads TGTGCCAGCAGCCCCTTAGCGGGGGGGTTCGGCACAGATACGCAGTATTTT.

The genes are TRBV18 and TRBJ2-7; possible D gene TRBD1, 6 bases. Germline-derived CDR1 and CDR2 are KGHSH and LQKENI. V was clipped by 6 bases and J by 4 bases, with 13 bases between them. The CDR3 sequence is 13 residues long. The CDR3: CASSSQGQYEQYF. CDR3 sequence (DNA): TGTGCCAGCTCGTCTCAGGGGCAATACGAGCAGTACTTC.

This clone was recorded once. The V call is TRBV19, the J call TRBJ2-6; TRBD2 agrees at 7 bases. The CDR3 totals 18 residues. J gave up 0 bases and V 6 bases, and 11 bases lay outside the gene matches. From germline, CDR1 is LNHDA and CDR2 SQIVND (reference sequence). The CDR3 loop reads CASRIGEGYHSGANVLTF. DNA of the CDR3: TGTGCCAGTAGGATCGGGGAGGGCTACCACTCTGGGGCCAACGTCCTGACTTTC.

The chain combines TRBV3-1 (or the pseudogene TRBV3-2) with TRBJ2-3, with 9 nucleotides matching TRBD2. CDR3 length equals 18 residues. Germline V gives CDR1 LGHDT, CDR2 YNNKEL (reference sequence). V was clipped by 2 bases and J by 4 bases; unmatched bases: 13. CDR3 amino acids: CASSQSLAGVIPADTQYF. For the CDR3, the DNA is TGTGCCAGCAGCCAATCCTTAGCGGGAGTTATCCCCGCAGATACGCAGTATTTT.

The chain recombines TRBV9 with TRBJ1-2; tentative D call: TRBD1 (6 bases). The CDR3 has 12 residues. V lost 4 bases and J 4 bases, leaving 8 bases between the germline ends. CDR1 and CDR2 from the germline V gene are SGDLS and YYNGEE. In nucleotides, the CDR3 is TGTGCCAGCAGCCCGGACAGCTATGGCTACACCTTC. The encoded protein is CASSPDSYGYTF.

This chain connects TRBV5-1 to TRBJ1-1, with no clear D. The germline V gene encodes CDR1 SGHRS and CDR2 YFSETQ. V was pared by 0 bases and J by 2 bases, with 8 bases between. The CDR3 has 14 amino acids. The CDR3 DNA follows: TGCGCCAGCAGCTTGGTTAGCATAAACACTGAAGCTTTCTTT. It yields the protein CASSLVSINTEAFF.

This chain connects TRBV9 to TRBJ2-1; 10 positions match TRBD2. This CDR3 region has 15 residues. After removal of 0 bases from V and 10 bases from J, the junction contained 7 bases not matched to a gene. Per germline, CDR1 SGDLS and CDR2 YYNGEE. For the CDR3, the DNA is TGTGCCAGCAGCGTAGTTTTAGCGGGAGGAAGCGAGCAGTTCTTC. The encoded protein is CASSVVLAGGSEQFF.

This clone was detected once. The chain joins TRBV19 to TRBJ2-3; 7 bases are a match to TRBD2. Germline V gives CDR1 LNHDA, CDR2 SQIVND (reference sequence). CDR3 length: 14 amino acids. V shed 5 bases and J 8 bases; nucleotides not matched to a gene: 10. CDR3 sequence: CASSPGGGGVTQYF. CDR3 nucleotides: TGTGCCAGTAGTCCGGGGGGAGGAGGGGTTACGCAGTATTTT.

Here the CDR3 reads CASSPWAGDTYNEQFF. Here the CDR3 DNA reads TGTGCCAGCAGCCCTTGGGCAGGGGACACCTACAATGAGCAGTTCTTC. The chain uses TRBV7-8 and TRBJ2-1; tentative D call: TRBD1 (6 bases). V lost 5 bases and J 2 bases, leaving 16 bases between the germline ends. The CDR3 has 16 amino acids. The germline V gene encodes CDR1 SGHVS and CDR2 FQNEAQ. Together with reference TRBV7-8 and TRBJ2-1, the CDR3 gives the full variable domain: GAGVSQSPRYKVAKRGQDVALRCDPISGHVSLFWYQQALGQGPEFLTYFQNEAQLDKSGLPSDRFFAERPEGSVSTLKIQRTQQEDSAVYLCASSPWAGDTYNEQFFGPGTRLTVL.

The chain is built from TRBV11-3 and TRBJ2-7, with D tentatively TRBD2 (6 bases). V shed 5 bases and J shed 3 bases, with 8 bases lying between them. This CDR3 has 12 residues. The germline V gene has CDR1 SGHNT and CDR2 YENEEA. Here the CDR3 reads CASSLASYEQYF. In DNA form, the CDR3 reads TGTGCCAGCAGCCTAGCGAGCTACGAGCAGTACTTC.

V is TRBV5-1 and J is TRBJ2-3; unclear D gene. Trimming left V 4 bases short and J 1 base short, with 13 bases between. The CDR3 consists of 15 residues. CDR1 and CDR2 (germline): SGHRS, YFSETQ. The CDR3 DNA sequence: TGCGCCAGCAGCCTCTCTGTTTCTGGCACAGATACGCAGTATTTT. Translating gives CASSLSVSGTDTQYF.

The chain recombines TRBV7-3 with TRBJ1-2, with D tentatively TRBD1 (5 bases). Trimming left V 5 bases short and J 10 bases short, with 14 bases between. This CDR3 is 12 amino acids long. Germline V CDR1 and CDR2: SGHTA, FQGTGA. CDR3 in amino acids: CASSPGQDLYTF. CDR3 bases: TGTGCCAGCAGCCCTGGACAAGACCTCTACACCTTC.

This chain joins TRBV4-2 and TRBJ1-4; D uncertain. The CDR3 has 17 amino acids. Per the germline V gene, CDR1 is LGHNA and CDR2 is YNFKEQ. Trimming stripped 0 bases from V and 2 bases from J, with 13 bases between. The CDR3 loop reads CASSQERRPGTNEKLFF. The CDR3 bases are TGTGCCAGCAGCCAAGAACGCAGGCCAGGCACTAATGAAAAACTGTTTTTT.

For the CDR3, the DNA is TGTGCCAGCAGCAAAGGGAGGCACCCGAGCTCCTACGAGCAGTACTTC. This sequence encodes CASSKGRHPSSYEQYF. The rearrangement uses TRBV21-1 and TRBJ2-7; the table's D call, TRBD2, has no DNA check behind it. TRBV21-1 is a documented pseudogene. This CDR3 region has 16 residues.

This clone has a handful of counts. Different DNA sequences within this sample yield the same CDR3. CDR3 amino acids: CASSTTGGNQPQHF. CDR3 nucleotides: TGTGCCAGTAGCACCACAGGGGGGAATCAGCCCCAGCATTTT. The chain joins TRBV19 to TRBJ1-5; the match to TRBD1 covers 8 bases. Germline assignment: CDR1 LNHDA and CDR2 SQIVND (reference sequence). V shed 6 bases, J shed 4 bases, and the junction held 5 bases outside the gene matches. The CDR3 runs to 14 residues. Supplemented by reference TRBV19 and TRBJ1-5, the full variable domain reads DGGITQSPKYLFRKEGQNVTLSCEQNLNHDAMYWYRQDPGQGLRLIYYSQIVNDFQKGDIAEGYSVSREKKESFPLTVTSAQKNPTAFYLCASSTTGGNQPQHFGDGTRLSIL.